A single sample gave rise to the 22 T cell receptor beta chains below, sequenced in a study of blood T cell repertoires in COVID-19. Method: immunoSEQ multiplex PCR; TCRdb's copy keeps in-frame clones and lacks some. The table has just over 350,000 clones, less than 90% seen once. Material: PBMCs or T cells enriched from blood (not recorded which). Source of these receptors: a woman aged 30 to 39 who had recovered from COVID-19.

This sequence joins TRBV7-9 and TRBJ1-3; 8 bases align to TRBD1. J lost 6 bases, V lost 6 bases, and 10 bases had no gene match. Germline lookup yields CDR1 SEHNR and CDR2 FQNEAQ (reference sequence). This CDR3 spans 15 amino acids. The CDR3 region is CASRAVGTGVNTIYF. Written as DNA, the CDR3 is TGTGCCAGCAGGGCCGTCGGGACAGGCGTAAACACCATATATTTT.

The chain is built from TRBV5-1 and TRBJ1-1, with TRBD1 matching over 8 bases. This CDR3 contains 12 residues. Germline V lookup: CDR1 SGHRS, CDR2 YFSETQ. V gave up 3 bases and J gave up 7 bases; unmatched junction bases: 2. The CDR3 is CASSWTGNEAFF. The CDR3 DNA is TGCGCCAGCAGCTGGACAGGGAATGAAGCTTTCTTT.

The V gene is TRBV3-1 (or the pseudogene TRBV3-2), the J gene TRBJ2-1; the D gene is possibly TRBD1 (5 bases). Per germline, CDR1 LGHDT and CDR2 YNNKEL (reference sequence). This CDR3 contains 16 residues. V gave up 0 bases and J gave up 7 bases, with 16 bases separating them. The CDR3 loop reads CASSQEGASIRNEQFF. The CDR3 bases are TGTGCCAGCAGCCAAGAAGGGGCCAGCATCAGGAATGAGCAGTTCTTC.

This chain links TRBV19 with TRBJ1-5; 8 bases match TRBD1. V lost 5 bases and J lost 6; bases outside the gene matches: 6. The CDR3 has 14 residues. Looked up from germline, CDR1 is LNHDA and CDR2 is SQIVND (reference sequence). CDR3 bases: TGTGCCAGTAGTCCCACAGGGGGGAGTCAGCCCCAGCATTTT. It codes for CASSPTGGSQPQHF.

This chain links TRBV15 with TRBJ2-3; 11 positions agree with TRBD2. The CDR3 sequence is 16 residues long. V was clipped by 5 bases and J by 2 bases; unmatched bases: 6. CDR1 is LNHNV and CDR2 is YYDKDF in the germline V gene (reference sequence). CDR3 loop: CATSSRLAGLTDTQYF. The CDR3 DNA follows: TGTGCCACCAGCTCCCGACTAGCGGGGCTCACAGATACGCAGTATTTT.

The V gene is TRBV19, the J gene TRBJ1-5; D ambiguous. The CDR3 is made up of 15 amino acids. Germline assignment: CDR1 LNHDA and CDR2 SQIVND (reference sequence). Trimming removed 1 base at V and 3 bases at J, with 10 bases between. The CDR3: CASSIGGSDNQPQHF. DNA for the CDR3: TGTGCCAGTAGTATAGGAGGTTCGGACAATCAGCCCCAGCATTTT.

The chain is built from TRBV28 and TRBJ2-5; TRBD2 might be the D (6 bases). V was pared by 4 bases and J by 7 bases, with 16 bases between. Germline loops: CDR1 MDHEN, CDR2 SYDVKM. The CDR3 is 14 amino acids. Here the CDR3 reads CASSSRGMGGTQYF. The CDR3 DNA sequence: TGTGCCAGCAGTTCCCGTGGGATGGGGGGGACCCAGTACTTC.

CDR3 in amino acids: CASSSRLNTGELFF. CDR3 sequence (DNA): TGTGCCAGCAGCTCCCGACTGAACACCGGGGAGCTGTTTTTT. The chain carries TRBV11-3 and TRBJ2-2; D remains unclear. This CDR3 comprises 14 residues. V was cut by 4 bases and J by 1 base, with 7 bases left in between. CDR1 is SGHNT, CDR2 YENEEA, per germline.

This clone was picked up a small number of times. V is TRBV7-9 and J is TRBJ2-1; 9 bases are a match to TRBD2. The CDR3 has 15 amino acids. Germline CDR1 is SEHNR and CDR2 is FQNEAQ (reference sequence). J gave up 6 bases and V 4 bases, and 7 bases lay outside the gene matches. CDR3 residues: CASSSPEREVNEQFF. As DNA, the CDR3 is TGTGCCAGCAGCTCCCCGGAGCGGGAGGTCAATGAGCAGTTCTTC.

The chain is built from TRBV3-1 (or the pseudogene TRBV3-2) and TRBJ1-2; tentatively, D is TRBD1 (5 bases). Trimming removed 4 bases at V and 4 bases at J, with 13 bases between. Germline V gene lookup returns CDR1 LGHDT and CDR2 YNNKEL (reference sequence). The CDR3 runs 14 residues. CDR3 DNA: TGTGCCAGCAGCCGGGGGGTAGACCTCTATGGCTACACCTTC. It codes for CASSRGVDLYGYTF.

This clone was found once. CDR3 residues: CASSEQGDYGYTF. The CDR3 DNA reads as TGCGCCAGCAGCGAACAGGGTGACTATGGCTACACCTTC. V usage is TRBV5-1 and J usage is TRBJ1-2, with a possible D match to TRBD1 (6 bases). Germline V gives CDR1 SGHRS, CDR2 YFSETQ. V lost 4 bases and J 3 bases, leaving 10 bases between the germline ends. This CDR3 is 13 amino acids long.

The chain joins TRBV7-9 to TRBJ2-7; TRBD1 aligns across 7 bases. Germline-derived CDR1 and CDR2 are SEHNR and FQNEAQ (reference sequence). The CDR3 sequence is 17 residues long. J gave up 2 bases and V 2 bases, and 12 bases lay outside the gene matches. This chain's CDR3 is CASSLSSGTAYTYEQYF. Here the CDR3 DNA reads TGTGCCAGCAGCTTATCTAGTGGGACAGCTTATACCTACGAGCAGTACTTC.

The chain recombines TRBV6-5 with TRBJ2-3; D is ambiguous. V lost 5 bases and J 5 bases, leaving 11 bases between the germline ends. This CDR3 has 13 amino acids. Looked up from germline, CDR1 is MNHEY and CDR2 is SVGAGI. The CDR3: CASSPKTLDTQYF. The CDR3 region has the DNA TGTGCCAGCAGTCCAAAAACTCTAGATACGCAGTATTTT.

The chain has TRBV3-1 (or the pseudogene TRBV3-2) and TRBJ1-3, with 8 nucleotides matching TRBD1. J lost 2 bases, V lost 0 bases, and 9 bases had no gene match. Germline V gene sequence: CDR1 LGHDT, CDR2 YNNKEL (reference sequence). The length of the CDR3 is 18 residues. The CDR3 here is CASSQDPQGALTGNTIYF. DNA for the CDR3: TGTGCCAGCAGCCAAGATCCTCAGGGGGCCCTCACTGGAAACACCATATATTTT.

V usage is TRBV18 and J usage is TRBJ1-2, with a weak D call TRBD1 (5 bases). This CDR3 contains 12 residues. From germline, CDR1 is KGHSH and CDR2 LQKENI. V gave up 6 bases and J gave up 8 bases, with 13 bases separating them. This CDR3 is CASSTGSFGYTF. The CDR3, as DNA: TGTGCCAGCTCCACAGGTTCCTTCGGCTACACCTTC.

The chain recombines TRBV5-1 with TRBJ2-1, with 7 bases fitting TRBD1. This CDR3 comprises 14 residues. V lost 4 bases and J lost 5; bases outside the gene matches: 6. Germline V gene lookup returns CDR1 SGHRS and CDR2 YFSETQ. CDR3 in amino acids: CASSAPGGNNEQFF. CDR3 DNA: TGCGCCAGCAGCGCCCCAGGGGGTAACAATGAGCAGTTCTTC.

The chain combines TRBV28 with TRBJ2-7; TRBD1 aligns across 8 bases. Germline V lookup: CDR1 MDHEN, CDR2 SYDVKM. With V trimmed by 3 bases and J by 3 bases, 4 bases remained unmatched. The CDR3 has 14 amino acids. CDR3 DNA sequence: TGTGCCAGCAGTTTCAAGACAGGGGTCTACGAGCAGTACTTC. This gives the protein CASSFKTGVYEQYF. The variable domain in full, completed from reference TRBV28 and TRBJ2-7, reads DVKVTQSSRYLVKRTGEKVFLECVQDMDHENMFWYRQDPGLGLRLIYFSYDVKMKEKGDIPEGYSVSREKKERFSLILESASTNQTSMYLCASSFKTGVYEQYFGPGTRLTVT.

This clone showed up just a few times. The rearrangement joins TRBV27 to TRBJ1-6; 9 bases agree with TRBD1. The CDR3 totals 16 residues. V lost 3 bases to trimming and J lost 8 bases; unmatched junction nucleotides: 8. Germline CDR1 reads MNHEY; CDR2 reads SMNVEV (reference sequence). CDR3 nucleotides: TGTGCCAGCAGTTTCGGGACAGGGAGGAGGGATTCACCCCTCCACTTT. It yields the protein CASSFGTGRRDSPLHF.

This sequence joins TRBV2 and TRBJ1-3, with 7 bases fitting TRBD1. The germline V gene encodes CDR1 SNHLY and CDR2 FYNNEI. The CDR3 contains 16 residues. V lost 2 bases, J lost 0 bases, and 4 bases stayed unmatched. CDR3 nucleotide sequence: TGTGCCAGCAGTGAAATGGGACAGCACTCTGGAAACACCATATATTTT. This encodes CASSEMGQHSGNTIYF.

CDR3 protein: CASSPVGRADDTQYF. The CDR3 DNA sequence: TGTGCCAGCAGTCCCGTCGGGAGGGCCGACGATACGCAGTATTTT. The J gene is TRBJ2-3, the V gene TRBV27, with 8 bases identical to TRBD2. Germline CDR1 MNHEY, CDR2 SMNVEV (reference sequence). This CDR3 is built from 15 residues. The V and J ends lost 5 bases and 6 bases, in that order; junction bases with no gene match: 10.

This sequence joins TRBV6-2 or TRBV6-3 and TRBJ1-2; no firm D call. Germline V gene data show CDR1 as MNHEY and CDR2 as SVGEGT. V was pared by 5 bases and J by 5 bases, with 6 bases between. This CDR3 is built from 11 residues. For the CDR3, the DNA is TGTGCCAGCAGTCGGGAGTATGGCTACACCTTC. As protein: CASSREYGYTF.

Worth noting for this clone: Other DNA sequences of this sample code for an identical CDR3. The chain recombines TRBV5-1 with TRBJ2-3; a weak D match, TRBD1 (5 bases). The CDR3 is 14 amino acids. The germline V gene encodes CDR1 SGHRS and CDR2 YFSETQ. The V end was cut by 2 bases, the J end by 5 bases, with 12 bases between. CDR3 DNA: TGCGCCAGCAGCTTAGGGCAGGGTGGAGATACGCAGTATTTT. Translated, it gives CASSLGQGGDTQYF. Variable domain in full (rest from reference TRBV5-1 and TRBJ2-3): KAGVTQTPRYLIKTRGQQVTLSCSPISGHRSVSWYQQTPGQGLQFLFEYFSETQRNKGNFPGRFSGRQFSNSRSEMNVSTLELGDSALYLCASSLGQGGDTQYFGPGTRLTVL.